This record looks at one T cell receptor beta chain sequence and its context. Its antigen has not been determined. Per-nucleotide qualities are absent, and no much larger clonotype sits a single base away. TCRbeta CDR3 regions were amplified from genomic DNA by means of the immunoSEQ Assay, a bias-controlled multiplex PCR. Regarding the original processing steps: Within the assay, amplification of reference gene primers was used to estimate how many nucleated cells each sample contained. Sequence reads were collapsed and filtered to measure the absolute abundance of every unique TCRbeta CDR3 rearrangement. For each sample, productive Simpson clonality was calculated as the square root of Simpson's diversity index across productive rearrangements. The table comes from immuneACCESS by way of TCRdb, which keeps in-frame sequences with V and J called. Part of the clones is missing from these tables; in studies checked, under half for an unresolved V gene and the rest for unknown reasons. The DNA was the basis for D and trimming; V, J and clone size are from that table. This sample holds roughly 160,000 clones; roughly 82% were observed only once. Clones ranked in the top ten supply approximately 11% of the sample.

In the prospective study, participants were about 18 to 90 years old, resided in 25 or so geographic areas of the United States, and were enrolled through a virtual design. To assign participants to cohorts, the prospective study relied on clinical history that participants themselves reported in a screening survey and a study questionnaire. Recovered participants in ImmuneRACE Cohort 3 were defined by two consecutive negative NP/OP PCR tests, clearance by a healthcare professional, or resolution of symptoms. Each participant in the prospective study had whole blood, serum and a nasopharyngeal or oropharyngeal swab collected by mobile phlebotomists. Prospective study participants could optionally give additional blood draws and questionnaires over a roughly two-month period. Blood samples from the prospective study were shipped frozen or at room temperature prior to DNA extraction. This specimen comes from a study of blood T cell repertoires in COVID-19 (dated by TCRdb to 2019 to 2021). As for the study more broadly: Samples from collaborators originated in the United States, Italy and Spain and spanned both the acute and convalescent phases of COVID-19. Subjects who had been exposed to COVID-19, were actively infected with it, or had recovered from it provided the deeply sampled blood TCRbeta repertoires that made up the dataset. The samples were drawn from two sources: the first 160 participants of the ongoing ImmuneRACE study, and 1,254 subjects contributed by 6 global collaborators. Where available, HLA class I and class II types were obtained from metadata supplied by the sample provider rather than from assay-based typing. The sample metadata nearly always contained a de-identified subject ID, COVID-19 status, age in years and sex. The repertoires were released in a freely available public database intended as a resource for research on the immune response to SARS-CoV-2. The material from the prospective study consisted of cDNA or gDNA derived from T cells, B-cell-depleted T cells, or PBMCs. Results and caveats for the whole study, not just this receptor: The quantity of clinical and demographic metadata differed by source and by participant and was supplied without curation.

For this chain, trimming is 0 bases at the V end and 1 base at the J end, and the number of junction bases without a gene match is 2. The germline V gene gives CDR1 as SGHVS and CDR2 as FQNEAQ. The CDR3 sequence holds 15 residues, the cysteine and phenylalanine included. Only the CDR3 region is kept as DNA, spanning 45 bases read in frame from base 1. The chain is made from TRBV7-8 and TRBJ2-7, with TRBD2 matching 8 junction bases. The sample comprised PBMCs or T cells enriched from blood (not recorded which). This receptor was obtained from a middle-aged man who had recovered from COVID-19. In nucleotide form, the sequence is TGTGCCAGCAGCTTAGCAGCGGGGGATTCCTACGAGCAGTACTTC. The resulting protein is CASSLAAGDSYEQYF.